This passage covers 23 T cell receptor beta chains from one sample sequenced in a study of cytomegalovirus exposure and HLA in healthy donors. Use of 60 Vbeta and 13 Jbeta primers characterized the PCR. TCRdb keeps only in-frame clones here, not all; method: immunoSEQ multiplex PCR. The table shows some 150,000 clones, with around 73% occurring only once. Specimen: PBMCs. The receptors originated from a female donor in good health and CMV-seronegative.

Regarding this clone: Other nucleotide sequences in the sample specify the same CDR3. The rearrangement links TRBV27 to TRBJ2-6, with D hard to call. The V and J ends lost 3 bases and 4 bases respectively, with 4 bases between them. The CDR3 loop spans 13 amino acids. CDR1 and CDR2 from the germline V gene are MNHEY and SMNVEV (reference sequence). CDR3 in DNA: TGTGCCAGCAGTTTCTCCGGGGCCAACGTCCTGACTTTC. This codes for CASSFSGANVLTF.

The V and J genes are TRBV12-1 and TRBJ1-1; TRBD1, the table's D call, was not compared with the DNA. TRBV12-1 represents a pseudogene. This CDR3 has 15 residues. The CDR3, as DNA: TGTGCCAGCAGCCCGGGACAGGGGTCGAACACTGAAGCTTTCTTT. It is translated as CASSPGQGSNTEAFF.

The chain recombines TRBV19 with TRBJ2-3; TRBD1 might be the D (5 bases). V lost 3 bases and J 9 bases, leaving 22 bases between the germline ends. This CDR3 has 16 residues. Germline V lookup: CDR1 LNHDA, CDR2 SQIVND (reference sequence). Here the CDR3 reads CASSIGGQGPWGTQYF. The CDR3 nucleotides are TGTGCCAGTAGTATTGGTGGCCAGGGCCCCTGGGGAACGCAGTATTTT.

This sequence joins TRBV19 and TRBJ2-2; D may be TRBD1 (6 bases). There are 12 residues in the CDR3. CDR1 and CDR2 from the germline V gene are LNHDA and SQIVND (reference sequence). V was clipped by 8 bases and J by 4 bases, with 8 bases between them. CDR3 sequence (DNA): TGTGCCAGTTACAGGGCCACCGGGGAGCTGTTTTTT. Translation: CASYRATGELFF.

The chain uses TRBV6-5 and TRBJ2-3; D gene unclear. V was cut by 5 bases and J by 1 base, with 10 bases left in between. CDR1 and CDR2 from the germline V gene are MNHEY and SVGAGI. The CDR3 loop spans 14 amino acids. CDR3 in amino acids: CASSAGSRTDTQYF. The CDR3 nucleotides are TGTGCCAGCAGTGCCGGGTCCCGCACAGATACGCAGTATTTT.

The table lists this clone with a count of one. V is TRBV27 and J is TRBJ2-1; TRBD1 matches at 7 bases. The CDR3 loop spans 16 amino acids. CDR1 MNHEY and CDR2 SMNVEV come from the germline V gene (reference sequence). The V segment lost 9 bases and the J segment 0 bases; nucleotides outside the gene matches: 11. The CDR3 DNA follows: TGTGCCAGTACCGAAGGGACAGTTAGCTCCTACAATGAGCAGTTCTTC. It translates to CASTEGTVSSYNEQFF.

J is TRBJ2-1 and V is TRBV27, with 12 bases fitting TRBD2. CDR1 and CDR2 from the germline V gene are MNHEY and SMNVEV (reference sequence). The CDR3 is made up of 15 amino acids. V dropped 8 bases and J dropped 9; count of bases not matched to a gene: 11. The CDR3 DNA sequence: TGTGCCAGCTACCCTAGCGGGGGGGCATGGGGTGAGCAGTTCTTC. It translates to CASYPSGGAWGEQFF.

The chain employs TRBV28 and TRBJ1-4; the D gene is possibly TRBD1 (5 bases). CDR1 is MDHEN and CDR2 is SYDVKM in the germline V gene. The CDR3 loop spans 14 amino acids. V was shortened by 6 bases and J by 4 bases, with 12 bases between the two germline ends. CDR3 in amino acids: CASSSPGLNEKLFF. CDR3 nucleotide sequence: TGTGCCAGCAGCTCGCCGGGACTTAATGAAAAACTGTTTTTT.

The V gene is TRBV6-5, the J gene TRBJ1-1, with 8 nucleotides matching TRBD1. CDR3 length: 16 amino acids. Trimming at V came to 2 bases and at J to 5 bases, leaving 10 bases not matched to a gene. Germline V CDR1 and CDR2: MNHEY, SVGAGI. The CDR3 region has the DNA TGTGCCAGCAGTTACCTCAGGACAGGGTTTGGGACTGAAGCTTTCTTT. Amino acid sequence: CASSYLRTGFGTEAFF.

The chain employs TRBV27 and TRBJ1-2, with a weak D call TRBD1 (6 bases). The V end lost 5 bases, the J end lost 8 bases, and 15 bases lay between the germline ends. The germline CDR1 and CDR2 sequences are MNHEY and SMNVEV (reference sequence). This CDR3 comprises 13 residues. The CDR3 is CASSPSTGFGYTF. In DNA, the CDR3 is TGTGCCAGCAGTCCGAGCACAGGGTTCGGCTACACCTTC.

J is TRBJ1-2 and V is TRBV27, with 8 bases that match TRBD1. The CDR3 consists of 13 residues. V was pared by 7 bases and J by 5 bases, with 6 bases of the junction left unmatched. The germline gives CDR1 MNHEY, CDR2 SMNVEV (reference sequence). The CDR3 loop reads CASTAGGAYGYTF. DNA of the CDR3: TGTGCCAGCACTGCAGGGGGCGCGTATGGCTACACCTTC.

This chain links TRBV28 with TRBJ1-2; D gene ambiguous. Germline V gene data show CDR1 as MDHEN and CDR2 as SYDVKM. The CDR3 extends over 14 amino acids. Between the trimmed V and J ends, which lost 5 bases and 7 bases, there was a span of 17 bases. The CDR3 DNA sequence: TGTGCCAGCAGTAGACCAATCGGAGCCCCTGGCTACACCTTC. Its protein product is CASSRPIGAPGYTF.

The V and J genes are TRBV10-3 and TRBJ1-3, with D perhaps matching TRBD1 (5 bases). CDR1 is ENHRY, CDR2 SYGVKD, per germline. Trimming removed 6 bases at V and 4 bases at J, with 16 bases between. The CDR3 runs 15 residues. CDR3 protein: CAIRERRGEGNTIYF. The CDR3 DNA sequence: TGTGCCATCAGGGAGAGGCGGGGGGAAGGAAACACCATATATTTT.

V is TRBV13 and J is TRBJ2-1; D uncertain. The V and J ends lost 4 bases and 2 bases respectively, with 9 bases between them. Germline V lookup: CDR1 PRHDT, CDR2 FYEKMQ (reference sequence). The CDR3 contains 14 residues. CDR3 residues: CASSSRLAYNEQFF. DNA for the CDR3: TGTGCCAGCAGCTCACGACTCGCCTACAATGAGCAGTTCTTC.

The chain combines TRBV6-5 with TRBJ2-5, with D unclear. Germline-derived CDR1 and CDR2 are MNHEY and SVGAGI. V lost 11 bases, J lost 7 bases, and 8 bases lay in between. The CDR3 consists of 9 residues. The CDR3 bases are TGTGCCTGCCCTACGACCCAGTACTTC. It is translated as CACPTTQYF.

The V gene is TRBV6-6, the J gene TRBJ1-6, with 7 bases aligning to TRBD1. Per the germline V gene, CDR1 is MNHNY and CDR2 is SVGAGI (reference sequence). Trimming at V came to 2 bases and at J to 7 bases, leaving 5 bases not matched to a gene. The CDR3 covers 15 residues. CDR3 region: CASSYTKTGNSPLHF. CDR3 bases: TGTGCCAGCAGTTACACAAAGACAGGGAATTCACCCCTCCACTTT.

The gene calls are TRBV30 and TRBJ2-1, with TRBD2 as a possible D gene (5 bases). The length of the CDR3 is 10 residues. Germline-derived CDR1 and CDR2 are GTSNPN and SVGIG (reference sequence). CDR3 in amino acids: CACGYNEQFF. In nucleotides, the CDR3 is TGTGCGTGCGGGTACAATGAGCAGTTCTTC.

This clone was seen a few times. CDR3 loop: CASSSLLRTGGTEAFF. The CDR3 DNA sequence: TGTGCCAGCAGTTCACTCCTTCGGACAGGGGGCACTGAAGCTTTCTTT. The V gene is TRBV6-5, the J gene TRBJ1-1, with 10 positions matching TRBD1. The CDR3 contains 16 residues. Germline CDR1 is MNHEY and CDR2 is SVGAGI. V lost 4 bases to trimming and J lost 4 bases; unmatched junction nucleotides: 9.

With regard to this clone: Its ends do not fully match the called genes, so a read error is possible. This rearrangement joins TRBV7-9 to TRBJ1-1; the match to TRBD1 covers 7 bases. The CDR3 runs 12 residues. Germline assignment: CDR1 SEHNR and CDR2 FQNEAQ (reference sequence). The CDR3: CSSSLLGGIAFF. The CDR3 DNA follows: TGTTCCAGCAGCTTATTAGGGGGCATAGCTTTCTTT.

In this sample, this clone turned up once. The rearrangement links TRBV2 to TRBJ1-1; unclear D gene. The CDR3 spans 15 residues. CDR1 is SNHLY, CDR2 FYNNEI, per germline. Trimming pared 4 bases from V and 1 base from J, leaving 13 bases between. CDR3 protein: CASSGTSLRNTEAFF. The DNA for the CDR3 is TGTGCCAGCAGTGGTACTAGCTTAAGGAACACTGAAGCTTTCTTT.

The gene calls are TRBV18 and TRBJ2-7; the match to TRBD2 covers 7 bases. The CDR3 totals 13 residues. CDR1 and CDR2 from the germline V gene are KGHSH and LQKENI. V lost 8 bases, J lost 2 bases, and 6 bases stayed unmatched. The CDR3 protein is CASRAGTTYEQYF. The CDR3 DNA is TGTGCCAGCCGAGCCGGGACTACCTACGAGCAGTACTTC.

V gene TRBV28 combines with J gene TRBJ1-5; D is unclear. Germline assignment: CDR1 MDHEN and CDR2 SYDVKM. Trimming shortened V by 6 bases and J by 0 bases, and 30 bases separated the two germline ends. CDR3 length: 21 residues. The CDR3 protein is CASSPNWVREGASDSNQPQHF. The CDR3 region has the DNA TGTGCCAGCAGCCCGAATTGGGTCCGGGAGGGAGCGTCGGATAGCAATCAGCCCCAGCATTTT.

On this clone itself: Compared with germline, one end of the junction differs, possibly owing to a read error. This chain connects TRBV7-7 to TRBJ2-1; 8 positions match TRBD2. The germline V gene has CDR1 SSHAT and CDR2 FNYEAQ (reference sequence). The CDR3 consists of 15 residues. This chain's CDR3 is CASSLIAGSYNEQFF. The CDR3 DNA follows: TGTGCTAGCAGCTTAATAGCGGGATCCTACAATGAGCAGTTCTTC.